The entry below gives a single T cell receptor beta chain sequence along with its context. These data come from a study of blood T cell repertoires in COVID-19. Germline assignment: CDR1 MNHEY and CDR2 SMNVEV (reference sequence). Trimming removed 4 bases from V and 14 bases from J; junction bases left unmatched: 12. This CDR3 is built from 13 residues. Assay: immunoSEQ multiplex PCR; the TCRdb copy retains only in-frame clones and omits some. Seen here are roughly 43,000 clones, around 70% observed once, and the top ten hold 5.5% to 6.5%. Sequenced: peripheral blood. The V and J genes are TRBV27 and TRBJ1-2; 8 bases line up with TRBD1. The sequence came from a man older than 75 with acute or convalescent COVID-19. CDR3 nucleotide sequence: TGTGCCAGCAGTTCCCACACAACGGACAGGGCTACCTTC. Its protein product is CASSSHTTDRATF.